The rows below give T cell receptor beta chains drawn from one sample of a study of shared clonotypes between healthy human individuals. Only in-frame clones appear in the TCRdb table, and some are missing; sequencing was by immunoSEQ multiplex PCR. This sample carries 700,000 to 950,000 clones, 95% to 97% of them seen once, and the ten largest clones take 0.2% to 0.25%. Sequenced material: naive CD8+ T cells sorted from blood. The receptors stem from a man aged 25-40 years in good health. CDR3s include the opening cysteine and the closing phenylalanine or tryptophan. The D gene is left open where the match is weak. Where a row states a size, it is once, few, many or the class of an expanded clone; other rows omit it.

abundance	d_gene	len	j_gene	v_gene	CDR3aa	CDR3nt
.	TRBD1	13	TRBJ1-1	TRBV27	CASSLRQGTEAFF	TGTGCCAGCAGTTTACGACAGGGCACTGAAGCTTTCTTT
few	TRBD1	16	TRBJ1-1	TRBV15	CATSGPPTGRGTEAFF	TGTGCCACCAGCGGACCCCCGACAGGGAGGGGAACTGAAGCTTTCTTT
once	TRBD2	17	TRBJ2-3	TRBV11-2	CASSLGTSGKYTDTQYF	TGTGCCAGCAGCTTAGGTACTAGCGGGAAGTACACAGATACGCAGTATTTT
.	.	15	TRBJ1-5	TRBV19	CASSIDGYSNQPQHF	TGTGCCAGTAGTATCGACGGATATAGCAATCAGCCCCAGCATTTT
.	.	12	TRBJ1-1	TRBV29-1	CSVRGLNTEAFF	TGCAGCGTCAGGGGACTAAACACTGAAGCTTTCTTT
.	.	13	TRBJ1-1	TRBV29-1	CSVLRVEATEAFF	TGCAGCGTTCTTCGGGTGGAAGCGACTGAAGCTTTCTTT
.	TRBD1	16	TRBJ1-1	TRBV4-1	CASSPLRGQGSTEAFF	TGCGCCAGCAGCCCCTTAAGGGGACAGGGGAGCACTGAAGCTTTCTTT
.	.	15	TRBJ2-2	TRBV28	CASSRGHSNTGELFF	TGTGCCAGCAGCCGGGGACATTCGAACACCGGGGAGCTGTTTTTT
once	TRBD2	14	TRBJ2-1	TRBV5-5	CASSRAGGSDEQFF	TGTGCCAGCAGCCGAGCGGGAGGGTCGGATGAGCAGTTCTTC
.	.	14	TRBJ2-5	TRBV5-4	CASSLDGVRETQYF	TGTGCCAGCAGCTTAGATGGGGTGCGAGAGACCCAGTACTTC
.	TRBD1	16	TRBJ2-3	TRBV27	CASSLRDSYSTDTQYF	TGTGCCAGCAGTTTAAGGGACAGTTATAGCACAGATACGCAGTATTTT
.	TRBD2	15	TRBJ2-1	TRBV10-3	CAISESREAYNEQFF	TGTGCCATCAGTGAGTCGCGGGAGGCTTACAATGAGCAGTTCTTC
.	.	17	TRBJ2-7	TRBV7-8	CASSLAPSPTGSGEQYF	TGTGCCAGCAGCTTAGCGCCGAGTCCGACAGGATCCGGCGAGCAGTACTTC
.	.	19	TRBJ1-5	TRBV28	CASSSRGEMMRSRMQPQHF	TGTGCCAGCAGTTCCAGAGGGGAAATGATGCGGTCCCGAATGCAGCCCCAGCATTTT
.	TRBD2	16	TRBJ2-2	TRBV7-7	CASSMGLAGDTGELFF	TGTGCTAGCAGCATGGGACTAGCGGGAGACACCGGGGAGCTGTTTTTT
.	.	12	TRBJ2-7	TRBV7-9	CASSLAPYEQYF	TGTGCCAGCAGCTTAGCGCCCTACGAGCAGTACTTC
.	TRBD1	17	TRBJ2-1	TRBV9	CASSVHIFDRENNEQFF	TGTGCCAGCAGCGTACACATCTTCGACAGGGAGAACAATGAGCAGTTCTTC
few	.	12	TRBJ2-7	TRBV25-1	CASSESGAPQYF	TGTGCCAGCAGTGAATCCGGGGCCCCACAGTACTTC
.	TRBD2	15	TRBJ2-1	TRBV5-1	CASSKLAGVHNEQFF	TGCGCCAGCAGCAAGCTAGCGGGAGTCCACAATGAGCAGTTCTTC
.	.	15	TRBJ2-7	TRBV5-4	CASRRGTSGDYEQYF	TGTGCCAGCAGACGAGGGACCAGTGGAGACTACGAGCAGTACTTC
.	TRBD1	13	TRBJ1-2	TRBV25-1	CASSVDRGYGYTF	TGTGCCAGCAGCGTCGACAGGGGCTATGGCTACACCTTC
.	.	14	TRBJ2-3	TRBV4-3	CASSQGFGSDTQYF	TGCGCCAGCAGCCAAGGTTTCGGATCAGATACGCAGTATTTT
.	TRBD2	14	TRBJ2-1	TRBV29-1	CSVWKASGRNEQFF	TGCAGCGTTTGGAAGGCTAGCGGGAGGAATGAGCAGTTCTTC
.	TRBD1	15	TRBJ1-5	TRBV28	CASSDRQGSHQPQHF	TGTGCCAGCAGTGATCGACAGGGTTCTCATCAGCCCCAGCATTTT
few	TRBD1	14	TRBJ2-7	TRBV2	CASSEGQGADEQYF	TGTGCCAGCAGTGAAGGTCAGGGGGCCGACGAGCAGTACTTC
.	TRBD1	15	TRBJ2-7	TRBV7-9	CASSPPPGQGLEQYF	TGTGCCAGCAGCCCGCCCCCGGGACAGGGCCTCGAGCAGTACTTC
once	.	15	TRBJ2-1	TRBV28	CASTAGRSSYNEQFF	TGTGCCAGCACCGCGGGGCGGAGCTCCTACAATGAGCAGTTCTTC
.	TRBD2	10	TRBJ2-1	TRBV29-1	CSVGEREWFF	TGCAGCGTTGGAGAGCGGGAGTGGTTCTTC
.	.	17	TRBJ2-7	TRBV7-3	CASSLGSPNGSRYEQYF	TGTGCCAGCAGCTTAGGAAGTCCTAACGGGAGCAGGTACGAGCAGTACTTC